The 16 T cell receptor beta chains below come from one sample, sequenced in a study of identical twins. TCRdb redid the calling of the 5' RACE reads with MiXCR, one entry per CDR3 protein. Of 410,000 or so distinct CDR3 sequences listed, around 18% are singletons. Specimen: naive T cells sorted from blood. Receptor source: a man over 45 in good health.

This clonotype occurred many times. The chain is built from TRBV7-2 and TRBJ2-3; a weak D match, TRBD1 (5 bases). CDR1 is SGHTA, CDR2 FQGNSA, per germline. V was pared by 0 bases and J by 1 base, with 8 bases between. This CDR3 has 15 residues. CDR3 nucleotides: TGTGCCAGCAGCTTAGCAGGGGCGGGCACAGATACGCAGTATTTT. The encoded protein is CASSLAGAGTDTQYF.

This chain uses TRBV27 with TRBJ2-1, with 10 nucleotides matching TRBD1. This CDR3 has 17 residues. Germline V gene sequence: CDR1 MNHEY, CDR2 SMNVEV (reference sequence). Losses at the gene ends were 4 bases for V and 4 bases for J; bases not matched to a gene: 10. CDR3 coding DNA: TGTGCCAGCAGTTCGTTAACCGGGACAGGGGATTACAATGAGCAGTTCTTC. Translated: CASSSLTGTGDYNEQFF.

There are a few counts of this clonotype. V gene TRBV7-9 combines with J gene TRBJ2-3; no definite D call. The CDR3 is 15 residues long. The germline V gene has CDR1 SEHNR and CDR2 FQNEAQ (reference sequence). V was trimmed by 3 bases and J by 2 bases, leaving 12 bases between them. CDR3 residues: CASSFGRTNTDTQYF. For the CDR3, the DNA is TGTGCCAGCAGCTTTGGCAGAACTAACACAGATACGCAGTATTTT.

In its sample, this clonotype was seen a few times. CDR3 region: CASSPGLAAGGEQFF. The CDR3 DNA sequence: TGTGCCAGCAGCCCTGGACTAGCGGCAGGGGGTGAGCAGTTCTTC. This rearrangement joins TRBV7-7 to TRBJ2-1, with 10 bases identical to TRBD2. The CDR3 contains 15 residues. Per germline, CDR1 SSHAT and CDR2 FNYEAQ (reference sequence). With V trimmed by 5 bases and J by 9 bases, 10 bases remained unmatched.

The genes are TRBV29-1 and TRBJ2-7, with 10 bases that match TRBD2. Germline V gives CDR1 SQVTM, CDR2 ANQGSEA. The CDR3 consists of 13 residues. Trimming cost V 5 bases and J 4 bases; bases outside gene matches: 5. This CDR3 reads CSVKLAGPYEQYF. The CDR3 nucleotides are TGCAGCGTTAAACTAGCGGGACCTTACGAGCAGTACTTC.

At least ten counts were recorded for this clonotype. V usage is TRBV6-2 or TRBV6-3 and J usage is TRBJ2-7; D uncertain. V lost 2 bases and J lost 3, with 14 bases in between. The CDR3 has 15 residues. Per the germline V gene, CDR1 is MNHEY and CDR2 is SVGEGT. The CDR3, as DNA: TGTGCCAGCAGTTACCTCGGGCAGGCGATCTACGAGCAGTACTTC. It is translated as CASSYLGQAIYEQYF.

This clonotype was observed at least ten times. The chain is built from TRBV6-1 and TRBJ1-5; D call uncertain. Germline CDR1 MNHNS, CDR2 SASEGT. The ends were cut back, 4 bases at V and 0 bases at J, with 10 bases in the middle. The CDR3 covers 15 residues. CDR3 loop: CASSGRTYSNQPQHF. The CDR3 nucleotides read TGTGCCAGCAGTGGGCGGACGTATAGCAATCAGCCCCAGCATTTT.

This clonotype was picked up a small number of times. This rearrangement joins TRBV4-3 to TRBJ1-5; D is ambiguous. Germline V gene data show CDR1 as LGHNA and CDR2 as YSLEER. The CDR3 loop spans 15 amino acids. Deletions cut 0 bases from V and 7 bases from J, with 13 bases between. Here the CDR3 DNA reads TGCGCCAGCAGCCAAGATTCTCGGTCGAAACAGCCCCAGCATTTT. Protein sequence: CASSQDSRSKQPQHF.

This clonotype has more than one count but fewer than ten. The chain recombines TRBV29-1 with TRBJ1-2; D perhaps matches TRBD1 (5 bases). This CDR3 has 14 amino acids. In germline, CDR1 is SQVTM, CDR2 ANQGSEA. Trimming removed 0 bases from V and 4 bases from J, with 12 bases in between. The CDR3 nucleotides read TGCAGCGTTGAAGAAATCAGGGTTTCCTATGGCTACACCTTC. Amino acid sequence: CSVEEIRVSYGYTF.

The chain uses TRBV3-1 and TRBJ2-7; TRBD2 agrees at 9 bases. CDR1 and CDR2 (germline): LGHDT, YNNKEL (reference sequence). J gave up 0 bases and V 0 bases, and 0 bases lay outside the gene matches. This CDR3 spans 15 amino acids. The CDR3 coding sequence is TGTGCCAGCAGCCAAGATAGCGGGAGCTCCTACGAGCAGTACTTC. Residues: CASSQDSGSSYEQYF.

The V call is TRBV28, the J call TRBJ1-1; TRBD1 might be the D (5 bases). The CDR3 loop spans 12 amino acids. CDR1 and CDR2 from the germline V gene are MDHEN and SYDVKM. Trimming stripped 5 bases from V and 11 bases from J, with 15 bases between. The CDR3 loop reads CASSPNAGGAFF. DNA for the CDR3: TGTGCCAGCAGTCCTAATGCGGGGGGGGCTTTCTTT.

This clonotype was counted a few times. The gene calls are TRBV7-9 and TRBJ2-5, with 11 bases identical to TRBD1. CDR1 and CDR2 from the germline V gene are SEHNR and FQNEAQ (reference sequence). This CDR3 contains 15 residues. V lost 5 bases and J lost 4; bases outside the gene matches: 6. The CDR3 DNA reads TGTGCCAGCAGCAGGGCAGGACAGGGGGCAGAGACCCAGTACTTC. Protein product: CASSRAGQGAETQYF.

To note about this clonotype: It may be a read error: a sequence one base away is much more abundant. The chain is built from TRBV9 and TRBJ2-1; D may be TRBD2 (5 bases). CDR3 length: 11 amino acids. Germline loops: CDR1 SGDLS, CDR2 YYNGEE. Trimming left V 3 bases short and J 11 bases short, with 9 bases between. CDR3 residues: CASSASSKQFF. CDR3 DNA sequence: TGTGCCAGCAGCGCTAGCAGTAAGCAGTTCTTC.

The sample holds many counts of this clonotype. The chain joins TRBV20-1 to TRBJ2-7; 7 nucleotides agree with TRBD2. The germline CDR1 and CDR2 sequences are DFQATT and SNEGSKA (reference sequence). J lost 1 base, V lost 3 bases, and 6 bases had no gene match. The CDR3 is 14 amino acids. CDR3 sequence reads: CSARVGTKSYEQYF. CDR3 in DNA: TGCAGTGCTAGGGTTGGGACTAAATCCTACGAGCAGTACTTC.

In its sample, this clonotype was seen a few times. This chain joins TRBV7-6 and TRBJ2-1, with 9 bases that match TRBD2. The CDR3 sequence is 20 residues long. Germline CDR1 reads SGHVS; CDR2 reads FNYEAQ. Losses at the gene ends were 1 base for V and 8 bases for J; bases not matched to a gene: 21. CDR3 sequence reads: CASSLDAGPSPGGRGDEQFF. The DNA of the CDR3 is TGTGCCAGCAGCTTAGATGCTGGCCCGTCTCCTGGCGGGAGGGGTGATGAGCAGTTCTTC.

This clonotype appeared many times. The genes are TRBV9 and TRBJ2-3; D is unresolved. The germline CDR1 and CDR2 sequences are SGDLS and YYNGEE. Trimming removed 0 bases from V and 1 base from J, with 3 bases in between. The CDR3 has 13 residues. The CDR3 loop is CASSVGGTDTQYF. For the CDR3, the DNA is TGTGCCAGCAGCGTAGGAGGCACAGATACGCAGTATTTT.